The present T cell receptor (beta chain) was sequenced within a study of beta chain features in type 1 diabetes. Whole-study findings and limits: The cDNA sequencing approach could over-represent high-TCR-expressing cells.

The study reverse transcribed the entire isolated RNA, so it sequenced expressed TCRB transcripts. Repertoires were generated with immunoSEQ multiplex PCR, while TCRdb's copy carries only in-frame clones and drops some. Among 600,000 to 650,000 clones listed, 15% to 18% were seen once. The purity of all sorted populations exceeded 95%. This clone appeared a few times. What it binds is unknown. CDR1 and CDR2 (germline): MGHDK, SYGVNS. The CDR3 extends over 16 amino acids. V dropped 2 bases and J dropped 3; count of bases not matched to a gene: 8. The chain uses TRBV25-1 and TRBJ1-2; 8 bases are shared with TRBD1. The TCR was taken from a man between 18 and 29 years old in good health. The sample consisted of naive CD4+ T cells from blood. The CDR3 DNA sequence: TGTGCCAGCAGTGAAAACGACCGGACAGGGCACTATGGCTACACCTTC. This gives the protein CASSENDRTGHYGYTF.